This T cell receptor (beta chain) emerged from a study of OX40 agonist ivuxolimab in advanced cancers. Study-wide background: Earlier anti-PD-1, anti-PD-L1 or anti-CTLA-4 therapy was permitted; roughly 40% had received some. Study-level results: Within 6 weeks, CD4+ and CD8+ blood T cells expanded clonally at 0.1 to 3.0 mg/kg.

Trimming at V came to 7 bases and at J to 5 bases, leaving 16 bases not matched to a gene. This CDR3 region has 17 residues. Germline V CDR1 and CDR2: LNHDA, SQIVND (reference sequence). To note about this clone: Its specificity is unknown.

Clones were read by immunoSEQ multiplex PCR, and TCRdb kept only the in-frame ones, dropping some. The sample lists fewer than 25,000 clones; around 80% were seen once. The source is an adult with an advanced solid tumor such as melanoma, head and neck, liver or kidney cancer. The sequenced sample was CD4+ or CD8+ T cells sorted from blood, obtained in a trial of the OX40 agonist ivuxolimab. The V call is TRBV19, the J call TRBJ1-1; TRBD1 aligns across 10 bases. The CDR3 region is CASTLSRGQGLKTEAFF. The DNA of the CDR3 is TGTGCCAGTACCCTGAGCCGGGGACAGGGGCTAAAGACTGAAGCTTTCTTT.